The 30 T cell receptor beta chains listed next were all sequenced from one sample in a study of blood T cell repertoires in COVID-19. Sequencing was performed with immunoSEQ multiplex PCR; in TCRdb, only in-frame clones are kept and a portion is missing. The sample holds 200,000 to 250,000 clones; about 85% are singletons and the top ten take 4.5% to 6%. Source material: peripheral blood. Receptors originate from a woman in her fifties or sixties who had recovered from COVID-19.

This chain joins TRBV28 and TRBJ2-3, with a tentative D call TRBD2 (6 bases). V dropped 6 bases and J dropped 0 bases, with 13 bases sitting between them. The CDR3 contains 15 residues. Germline CDR1 and CDR2: MDHEN and SYDVKM. CDR3 amino acids: CASRGGGLSTDTQYF. CDR3 nucleotides: TGTGCCAGCAGGGGGGGTGGACTTAGCACAGATACGCAGTATTTT. The whole variable domain, remainder taken from reference TRBV28 and TRBJ2-3, is DVKVTQSSRYLVKRTGEKVFLECVQDMDHENMFWYRQDPGLGLRLIYFSYDVKMKEKGDIPEGYSVSREKKERFSLILESASTNQTSMYLCASRGGGLSTDTQYFGPGTRLTVL.

The J gene is TRBJ2-7, the V gene TRBV6-1; 7 nucleotides agree with TRBD1. The trim removed 0 bases at V and 0 bases at J, leaving 2 bases unmatched. The length of the CDR3 is 15 residues. Germline V lookup: CDR1 MNHNS, CDR2 SASEGT. CDR3 nucleotide sequence: TGTGCCAGCAGTGAAGCCGGGACAGCCTCCTACGAGCAGTACTTC. This gives the protein CASSEAGTASYEQYF.

The rearrangement joins TRBV7-9 to TRBJ2-3; 11 nucleotides line up with TRBD2. Germline V gene lookup returns CDR1 SEHNR and CDR2 FQNEAQ (reference sequence). The J segment lost 0 bases and the V segment lost 1 base, leaving 9 bases of the junction unmatched. The length of the CDR3 is 19 residues. CDR3 region: CASSLEVSGGVSSTDTQYF. The CDR3 DNA sequence: TGTGCCAGCAGCTTAGAAGTTAGCGGGGGGGTTTCTAGCACAGATACGCAGTATTTT.

The table lists this clone with a count of one. The rearrangement joins TRBV20-1 to TRBJ2-7; D is ambiguous. The CDR3 contains 11 residues. Germline assignment: CDR1 DFQATT and CDR2 SNEGSKA (reference sequence). The germline V and J ends were trimmed by 4 bases and 6 bases, with 10 bases remaining between them. The chain's CDR3 is CSANRVAEQYF. The CDR3, as DNA: TGCAGTGCTAACAGAGTGGCCGAGCAGTACTTC.

The chain employs TRBV19 and TRBJ2-5; 10 bases are a match to TRBD2. The CDR3 loop spans 17 amino acids. V lost 1 base to trimming and J lost 2 bases; unmatched junction nucleotides: 7. The germline V gene encodes CDR1 LNHDA and CDR2 SQIVND (reference sequence). DNA for the CDR3: TGTGCCAGTAGTATAGTGGGCCCAGCGGGGGGGCAAGAGACCCAGTACTTC. It encodes CASSIVGPAGGQETQYF.

The chain is built from TRBV11-1 and TRBJ2-7; 12 bases fit TRBD2. The CDR3 runs 15 residues. Germline V CDR1 and CDR2: SGHAT, FQDESV (reference sequence). The J segment lost 7 bases and the V segment lost 5 bases, leaving 9 bases of the junction unmatched. CDR3 coding DNA: TGTGCCAGCAGCGCCAGACTAGCGGGGGTTAGAGAGCAGTACTTC. Protein sequence: CASSARLAGVREQYF.

The chain is built from TRBV5-5 and TRBJ2-1; 8 positions match TRBD1. Germline CDR1 SGHKS, CDR2 YYEKEE (reference sequence). The V and J ends lost 0 bases and 4 bases, in that order; junction bases with no gene match: 3. The CDR3 consists of 15 residues. The CDR3 DNA reads as TGTGCCAGCAGCTTGGATGGGACAGGATACAATGAGCAGTTCTTC. Protein product: CASSLDGTGYNEQFF.

This chain joins TRBV6-1 and TRBJ2-4; D gene uncertain. CDR1 and CDR2 from the germline V gene are MNHNS and SASEGT. The CDR3 has 14 residues. Trimming left V 2 bases short and J 9 bases short, with 14 bases between. CDR3 bases: TGTGCCAGCAGTGAAAGTTTGTCTACGGGCATTCAGTACTTC. Translation gives CASSESLSTGIQYF.

The rearrangement links TRBV9 to TRBJ2-2, with 10 bases matching TRBD2. The CDR3 spans 15 residues. CDR1 SGDLS and CDR2 YYNGEE come from the germline V gene. V dropped 2 bases and J dropped 6; count of bases not matched to a gene: 4. In DNA, the CDR3 is TGTGCCAGCAGCGTCACTAGCGGGATGCCCGGGGAGCTGTTTTTT. The encoded protein is CASSVTSGMPGELFF.

The chain recombines TRBV19 with TRBJ1-4, with 8 bases aligning to TRBD1. CDR3 length: 16 residues. Looked up from germline, CDR1 is LNHDA and CDR2 is SQIVND (reference sequence). After removal of 6 bases from V and 1 base from J, the junction contained 7 bases not matched to a gene. CDR3 loop: CASSRQGRGTNEKLFF. CDR3 in DNA: TGTGCCAGTAGCCGACAGGGGAGGGGAACTAATGAAAAACTGTTTTTT.

The chain is built from TRBV10-3 and TRBJ2-7, with 8 bases identical to TRBD2. The CDR3 is 14 residues long. V lost 2 bases and J lost 2; bases outside the gene matches: 2. Germline V CDR1 and CDR2: ENHRY, SYGVKD. The CDR3 reads CAISEQRGPYEQYF. The CDR3 DNA follows: TGTGCCATCAGTGAGCAGCGGGGGCCCTACGAGCAGTACTTC.

The chain recombines TRBV19 with TRBJ2-1; 7 nucleotides match TRBD2. J gave up 7 bases and V 7 bases, and 16 bases lay outside the gene matches. Germline V CDR1 and CDR2: LNHDA, SQIVND (reference sequence). The length of the CDR3 is 16 residues. The CDR3 nucleotides read TGTGCCAGTATCAATAGGAACGGGGGGTCGGTTAATGAGCAGTTCTTC. Its protein product is CASINRNGGSVNEQFF.

The chain is built from TRBV9 and TRBJ2-1; TRBD1 agrees at 10 bases. There are 15 residues in the CDR3. Trimming at V came to 0 bases and at J to 9 bases, leaving 6 bases not matched to a gene. The germline V gene has CDR1 SGDLS and CDR2 YYNGEE. The CDR3 is CASSVGGQGDVEQFF. CDR3 nucleotide sequence: TGTGCCAGCAGCGTAGGAGGACAGGGGGATGTTGAGCAGTTCTTC.

This sequence joins TRBV9 and TRBJ2-1; possible D gene TRBD2, 6 bases. CDR1 and CDR2 (germline): SGDLS, YYNGEE. Trimming pared 4 bases from V and 4 bases from J, leaving 12 bases between. This CDR3 has 14 residues. Here the CDR3 reads CASSPRGVYNEQFF. As DNA, the CDR3 is TGTGCCAGCAGCCCCCGCGGGGTTTACAATGAGCAGTTCTTC.

CDR3 sequence (DNA): TGTGCCAGCAGTGAATATAACAGGGTGACTAATGAAAAACTGTTTTTT. Its protein product is CASSEYNRVTNEKLFF. J is TRBJ1-4 and V is TRBV25-1, with a weak D call TRBD1 (6 bases). CDR3 size: 16 residues. V was trimmed by 0 bases and J by 2 bases, leaving 10 bases between them. From germline, CDR1 is MGHDK and CDR2 SYGVNS.

The chain couples TRBV14 to TRBJ2-7; unclear D gene. Germline CDR1 SGHDN, CDR2 FVKESK. V gave up 1 base and J gave up 3 bases, with 7 bases separating them. This CDR3 spans 13 amino acids. Here the CDR3 reads CASSQASGYEQYF. CDR3 coding DNA: TGTGCCAGCAGCCAAGCCTCCGGCTACGAGCAGTACTTC.

This chain uses TRBV27 with TRBJ2-3; no firm D call. The CDR3 totals 16 residues. V lost 2 bases and J 0 bases, leaving 12 bases between the germline ends. Germline CDR1 reads MNHEY; CDR2 reads SMNVEV (reference sequence). The CDR3 sequence is CASSLVAAPSTDTQYF. As DNA, the CDR3 is TGTGCCAGCAGTTTAGTAGCCGCCCCGAGCACAGATACGCAGTATTTT.

The chain combines TRBV5-1 with TRBJ2-7, with 10 nucleotides matching TRBD2. This CDR3 contains 17 residues. With 0 bases clipped from V and 0 bases from J, the junction kept 6 bases outside the gene matches. Germline assignment: CDR1 SGHRS and CDR2 YFSETQ. CDR3: CASSLAASGGISYEQYF. CDR3 nucleotide sequence: TGCGCCAGCAGCTTGGCGGCTAGCGGGGGCATCTCCTACGAGCAGTACTTC.

The chain carries TRBV29-1 and TRBJ1-2, with TRBD1 as a possible D gene (6 bases). Trimming stripped 7 bases from V and 0 bases from J, with 18 bases between. The CDR3 extends over 15 amino acids. Looked up from germline, CDR1 is SQVTM and CDR2 is ANQGSEA. The CDR3 DNA follows: TGCAGCGGGGGAGAGCGGGACACACCTAACTATGGCTACACCTTC. Translated: CSGGERDTPNYGYTF.

The genes are TRBV6-6 and TRBJ1-4, with D possibly being TRBD1 (5 bases). The V end was cut by 0 bases, the J end by 13 bases, with 18 bases between. The CDR3 totals 15 residues. Per germline, CDR1 MNHNY and CDR2 SVGAGI (reference sequence). CDR3 amino acids: CASSYSRGRGDILFF. The CDR3 DNA follows: TGTGCCAGCAGTTACTCCCGAGGGCGGGGGGATATACTGTTTTTT.

This clone was counted a single time. The chain joins TRBV14 to TRBJ1-5; tentative D call: TRBD1 (6 bases). The V end lost 4 bases, the J end lost 4 bases, and 8 bases lay between the germline ends. The CDR3 loop spans 13 amino acids. Germline assignment: CDR1 SGHDN and CDR2 FVKESK. The CDR3: CASSPGQNQPQHF. The CDR3 DNA is TGTGCCAGCAGCCCTGGACAGAATCAGCCCCAGCATTTT.

The chain employs TRBV7-2 and TRBJ1-3; D ambiguous. Deletions cut 1 base from V and 3 bases from J, with 13 bases between. The CDR3 runs to 16 residues. Germline V CDR1 and CDR2: SGHTA, FQGNSA. The CDR3 protein is CASSLGPGRGGNTIYF. CDR3 DNA sequence: TGTGCCAGCAGCTTAGGGCCCGGGAGAGGTGGAAACACCATATATTTT.

V is TRBV6-5 and J is TRBJ1-2, with 7 bases lining up with TRBD1. V lost 5 bases to trimming and J lost 7 bases; unmatched junction nucleotides: 13. Per the germline V gene, CDR1 is MNHEY and CDR2 is SVGAGI. The CDR3 has 15 amino acids. This CDR3 reads CASSHRGTEGPGYTF. The CDR3 DNA is TGTGCCAGCAGTCACCGAGGGACAGAAGGGCCTGGCTACACCTTC.

The rearrangement uses TRBV9 and TRBJ2-1; 9 nucleotides match TRBD2. V trimming: 6 bases; J trimming: 0 bases; junction bases outside the gene matches: 10. The CDR3 extends over 17 amino acids. Germline V gives CDR1 SGDLS, CDR2 YYNGEE. Written as DNA, the CDR3 is TGTGCCAGCACCCGGCGGGGGGGCTCGGCCTCCTACAATGAGCAGTTCTTC. It is translated as CASTRRGGSASYNEQFF.

The rearrangement joins TRBV29-1 to TRBJ2-7; TRBD2 aligns across 7 bases. Per the germline V gene, CDR1 is SQVTM and CDR2 is ANQGSEA. The CDR3 covers 11 residues. Trimming removed 5 bases from V and 4 bases from J; junction bases left unmatched: 2. The CDR3 spells CSVRGGYEQYF. The DNA for the CDR3 is TGCAGCGTTCGGGGAGGGTACGAGCAGTACTTC.

This clone has a single count. The rearrangement joins TRBV10-3 to TRBJ1-4; TRBD1 is a possible D gene (6 bases). V gave up 7 bases and J gave up 8 bases, with 17 bases separating them. The CDR3 totals 14 residues. The V gene's germline CDR1 is ENHRY and CDR2 SYGVKD. The CDR3 is CAIKRSGAEEKLFF. For the CDR3, the DNA is TGTGCCATCAAAAGGTCAGGGGCGGAAGAAAAACTGTTTTTT.

V and J are TRBV10-2 and TRBJ2-5; tentative D call: TRBD2 (6 bases). From germline, CDR1 is WSHSY and CDR2 SAAADI. The germline V and J ends were trimmed by 4 bases and 5 bases, with 14 bases remaining between them. The length of the CDR3 is 14 residues. Here the CDR3 reads CASSVGGSGETQYF. Here the CDR3 DNA reads TGCGCCAGCAGTGTTGGGGGGTCTGGCGAGACCCAGTACTTC.

This clone was found once. One end of the junction does not line up with germline, which may come from a read error. The V gene is TRBV13, the J gene TRBJ1-1, with TRBD1 identical over 10 bases. Germline CDR1 reads PRHDT; CDR2 reads FYEKMQ (reference sequence). The CDR3 is 15 residues long. This chain's CDR3 is CASSTRTGGNPEAFF. In DNA form, the CDR3 reads TGTGCCAGCAGCACACGGACAGGGGGGAACCCTGAAGCTTTCTTT.

This clone was detected a few times. This chain connects TRBV30 to TRBJ1-6; TRBD1 is a possible D gene (6 bases). Germline V gene lookup returns CDR1 GTSNPN and CDR2 SVGIG (reference sequence). V was shortened by 5 bases and J by 7 bases, with 12 bases between the two germline ends. The CDR3 sequence is 13 residues long. The CDR3 reads CAWSGQLNSPLHF. In DNA, the CDR3 is TGTGCCTGGTCCGGACAGCTAAATTCACCCCTCCACTTT.

The chain employs TRBV5-1 and TRBJ1-1; no clear D gene. The CDR3 contains 13 residues. Trimming shortened V by 4 bases and J by 1 base, and 8 bases separated the two germline ends. CDR1 and CDR2 (germline): SGHRS, YFSETQ. For the CDR3, the DNA is TGCGCCAGCAGCGCCACATCGAACACTGAAGCTTTCTTT. Its translation: CASSATSNTEAFF.